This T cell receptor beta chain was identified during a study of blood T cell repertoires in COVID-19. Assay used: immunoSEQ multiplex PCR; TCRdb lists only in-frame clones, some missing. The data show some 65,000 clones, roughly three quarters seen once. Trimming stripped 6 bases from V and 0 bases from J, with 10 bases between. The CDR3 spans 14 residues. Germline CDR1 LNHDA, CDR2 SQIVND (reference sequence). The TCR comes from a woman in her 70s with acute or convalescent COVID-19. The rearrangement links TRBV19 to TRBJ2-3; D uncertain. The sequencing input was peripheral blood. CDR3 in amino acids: CASRRSTSTDTQYF. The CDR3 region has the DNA TGTGCCAGTAGGAGATCCACTAGCACAGATACGCAGTATTTT. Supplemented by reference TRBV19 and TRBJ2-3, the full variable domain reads DGGITQSPKYLFRKEGQNVTLSCEQNLNHDAMYWYRQDPGQGLRLIYYSQIVNDFQKGDIAEGYSVSREKKESFPLTVTSAQKNPTAFYLCASRRSTSTDTQYFGPGTRLTVL.